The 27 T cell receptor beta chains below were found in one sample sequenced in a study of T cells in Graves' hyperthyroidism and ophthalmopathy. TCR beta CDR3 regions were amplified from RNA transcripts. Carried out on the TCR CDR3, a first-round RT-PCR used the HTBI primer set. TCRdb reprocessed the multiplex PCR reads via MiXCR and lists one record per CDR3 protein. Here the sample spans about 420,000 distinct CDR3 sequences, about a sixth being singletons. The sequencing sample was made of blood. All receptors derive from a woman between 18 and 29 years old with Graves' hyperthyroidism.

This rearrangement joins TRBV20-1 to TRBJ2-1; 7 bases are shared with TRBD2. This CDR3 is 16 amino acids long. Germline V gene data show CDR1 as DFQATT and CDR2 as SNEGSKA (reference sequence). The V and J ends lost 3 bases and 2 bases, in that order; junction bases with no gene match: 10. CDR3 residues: CSARGLGGRTYNEQFF. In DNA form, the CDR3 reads TGCAGTGCTAGGGGATTGGGGGGGAGGACCTACAATGAGCAGTTCTTC.

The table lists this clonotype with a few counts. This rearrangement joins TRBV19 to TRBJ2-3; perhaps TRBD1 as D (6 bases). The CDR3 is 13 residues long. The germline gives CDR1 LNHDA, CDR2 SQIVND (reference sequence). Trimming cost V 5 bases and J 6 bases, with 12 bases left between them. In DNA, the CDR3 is TGTGCCAGTAGTCCCTGGGACATGGATACGCAGTATTTT. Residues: CASSPWDMDTQYF.

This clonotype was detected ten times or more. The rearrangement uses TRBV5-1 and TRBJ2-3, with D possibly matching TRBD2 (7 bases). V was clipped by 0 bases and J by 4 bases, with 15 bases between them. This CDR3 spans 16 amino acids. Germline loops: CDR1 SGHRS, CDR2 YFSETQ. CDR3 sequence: CASSLAPGGGADTQYF. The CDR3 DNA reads TGCGCCAGCAGCTTGGCTCCGGGGGGCGGCGCAGATACGCAGTATTTT.

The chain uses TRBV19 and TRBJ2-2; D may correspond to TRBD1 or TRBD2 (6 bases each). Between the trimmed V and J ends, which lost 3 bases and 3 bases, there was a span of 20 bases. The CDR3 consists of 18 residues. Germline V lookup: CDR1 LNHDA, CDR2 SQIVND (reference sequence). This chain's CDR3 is CASSMRRVGEGDTGELFF. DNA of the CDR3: TGTGCCAGTAGTATGAGGAGGGTGGGTGAGGGGGACACCGGGGAGCTGTTTTTT.

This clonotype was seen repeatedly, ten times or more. The CDR3 loop reads CASSITSGGTSRDEQFF. CDR3 bases: TGTGCCAGCAGCATCACTAGCGGGGGGACCTCAAGGGATGAGCAGTTCTTC. The chain links TRBV13 to TRBJ2-1; 12 bases line up with TRBD2. There are 17 residues in the CDR3. Looked up from germline, CDR1 is PRHDT and CDR2 is FYEKMQ (reference sequence). With 5 bases clipped from V and 8 bases from J, the junction kept 13 bases outside the gene matches.

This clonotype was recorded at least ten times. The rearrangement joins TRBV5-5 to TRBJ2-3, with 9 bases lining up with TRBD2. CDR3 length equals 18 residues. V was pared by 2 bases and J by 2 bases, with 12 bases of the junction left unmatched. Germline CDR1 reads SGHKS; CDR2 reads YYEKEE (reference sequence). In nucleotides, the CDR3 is TGTGCCAGCAGCTTCCCCATTAGCGGGAGCGGAACCACAGATACGCAGTATTTT. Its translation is CASSFPISGSGTTDTQYF.

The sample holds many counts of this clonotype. The CDR3 here is CASSPRSLVTTDTQYF. As DNA, the CDR3 is TGTGCCAGCTCACCCCGCTCACTAGTGACCACAGATACGCAGTATTTT. The rearrangement links TRBV18 to TRBJ2-3; a weak D match, TRBD2 (5 bases). V was trimmed by 3 bases and J by 2 bases, leaving 15 bases between them. Germline V CDR1 and CDR2: KGHSH, LQKENI. The CDR3 runs 16 residues.

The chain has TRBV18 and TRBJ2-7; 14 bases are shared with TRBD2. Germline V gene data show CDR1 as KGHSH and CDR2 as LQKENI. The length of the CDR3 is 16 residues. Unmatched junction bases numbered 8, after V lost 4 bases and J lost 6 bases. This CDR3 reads CASSLPGLAGGGEQYF. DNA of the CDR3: TGTGCCAGCTCACTACCTGGACTAGCGGGGGGAGGCGAGCAGTACTTC.

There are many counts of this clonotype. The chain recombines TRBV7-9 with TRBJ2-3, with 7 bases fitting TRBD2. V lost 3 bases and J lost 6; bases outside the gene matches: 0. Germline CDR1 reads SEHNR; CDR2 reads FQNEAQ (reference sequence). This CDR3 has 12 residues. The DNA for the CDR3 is TGTGCCAGCAGCTTTAGCGGGGATACGCAGTATTTT. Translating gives CASSFSGDTQYF.

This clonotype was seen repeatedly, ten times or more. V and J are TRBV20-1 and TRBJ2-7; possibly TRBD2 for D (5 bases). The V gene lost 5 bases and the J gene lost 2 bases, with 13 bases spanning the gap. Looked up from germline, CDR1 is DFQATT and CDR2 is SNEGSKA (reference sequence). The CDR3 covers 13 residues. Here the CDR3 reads CSAGGGATYEQYF. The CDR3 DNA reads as TGCAGTGCTGGTGGAGGCGCAACCTACGAGCAGTACTTC.

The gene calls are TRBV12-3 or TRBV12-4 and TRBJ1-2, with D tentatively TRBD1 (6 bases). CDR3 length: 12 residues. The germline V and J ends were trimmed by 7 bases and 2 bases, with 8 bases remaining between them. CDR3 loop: CASTRGNYGYTF. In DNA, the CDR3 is TGTGCCAGCACTAGGGGGAACTATGGCTACACCTTC.

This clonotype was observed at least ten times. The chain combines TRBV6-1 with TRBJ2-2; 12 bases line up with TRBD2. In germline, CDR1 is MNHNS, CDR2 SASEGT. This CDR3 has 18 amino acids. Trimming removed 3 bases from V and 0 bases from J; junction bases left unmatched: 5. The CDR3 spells CASSDAASGRANTGELFF. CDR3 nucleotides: TGTGCCAGCAGTGACGCTGCTAGCGGGAGGGCGAACACCGGGGAGCTGTTTTTT.

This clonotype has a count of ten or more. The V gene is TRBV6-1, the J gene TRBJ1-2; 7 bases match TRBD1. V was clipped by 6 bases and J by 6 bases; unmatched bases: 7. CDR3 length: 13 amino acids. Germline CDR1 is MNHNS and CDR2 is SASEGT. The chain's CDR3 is CASRTRGRNGYTF. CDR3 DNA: TGTGCCAGCAGAACGAGGGGGCGTAATGGCTACACCTTC.

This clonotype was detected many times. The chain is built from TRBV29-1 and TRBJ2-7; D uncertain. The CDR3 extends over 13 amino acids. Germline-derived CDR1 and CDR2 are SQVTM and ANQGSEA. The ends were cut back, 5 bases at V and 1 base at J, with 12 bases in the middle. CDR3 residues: CSVRDGQSYEQYF. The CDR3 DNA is TGCAGCGTTAGAGACGGGCAATCCTACGAGCAGTACTTC.

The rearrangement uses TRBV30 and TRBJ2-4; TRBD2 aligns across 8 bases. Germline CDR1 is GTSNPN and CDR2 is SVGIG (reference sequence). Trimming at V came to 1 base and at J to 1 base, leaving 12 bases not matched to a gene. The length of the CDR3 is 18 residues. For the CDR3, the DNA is TGTGCCTGGAGTGAGGCAGCGGGGGCCATAAGGGCCAAAAACATTCAGTACTTC. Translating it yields CAWSEAAGAIRAKNIQYF.

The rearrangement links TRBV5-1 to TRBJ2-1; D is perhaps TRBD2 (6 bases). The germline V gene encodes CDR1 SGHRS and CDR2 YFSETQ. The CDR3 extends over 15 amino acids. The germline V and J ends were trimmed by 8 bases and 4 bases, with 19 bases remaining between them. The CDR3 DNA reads TGCGCCAGTTGGGACCGGGAGCGATTATACAATGAGCAGTTCTTC. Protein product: CASWDRERLYNEQFF.

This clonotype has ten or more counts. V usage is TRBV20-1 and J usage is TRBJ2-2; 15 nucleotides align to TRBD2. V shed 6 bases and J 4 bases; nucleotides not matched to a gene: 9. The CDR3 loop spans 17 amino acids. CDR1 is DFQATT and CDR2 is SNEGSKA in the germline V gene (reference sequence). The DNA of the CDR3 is TGCAGTGCGTCCGGACTAGCGGGGGGGCCTGCCACCGGGGAGCTGTTTTTT. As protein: CSASGLAGGPATGELFF.

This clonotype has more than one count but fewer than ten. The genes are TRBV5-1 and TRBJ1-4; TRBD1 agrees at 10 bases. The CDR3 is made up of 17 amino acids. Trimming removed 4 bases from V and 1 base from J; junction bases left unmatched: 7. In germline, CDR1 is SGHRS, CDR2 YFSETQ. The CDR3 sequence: CASSRAWTGGTNEKLFF. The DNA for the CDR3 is TGCGCCAGCAGCCGTGCTTGGACAGGGGGAACTAATGAAAAACTGTTTTTT.

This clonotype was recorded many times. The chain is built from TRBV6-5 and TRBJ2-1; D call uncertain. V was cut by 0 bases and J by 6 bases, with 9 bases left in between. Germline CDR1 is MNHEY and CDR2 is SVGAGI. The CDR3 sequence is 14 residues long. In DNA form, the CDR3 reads TGTGCCAGCAGTTACTCGTGGTCTTCCAATGAGCAGTTCTTC. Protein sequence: CASSYSWSSNEQFF.

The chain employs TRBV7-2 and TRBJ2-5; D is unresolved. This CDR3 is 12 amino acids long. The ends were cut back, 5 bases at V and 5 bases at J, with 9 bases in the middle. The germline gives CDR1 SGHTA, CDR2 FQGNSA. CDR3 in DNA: TGTGCCAGCAGCGAAGATACGGAGACCCAGTACTTC. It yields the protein CASSEDTETQYF.

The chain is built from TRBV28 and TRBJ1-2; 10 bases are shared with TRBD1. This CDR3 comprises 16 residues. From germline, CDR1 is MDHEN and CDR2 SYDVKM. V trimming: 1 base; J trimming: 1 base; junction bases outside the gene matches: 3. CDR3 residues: CASSLLGTGVNYGYTF. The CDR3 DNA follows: TGTGCCAGCAGTTTATTAGGGACAGGGGTTAACTATGGCTACACCTTC.

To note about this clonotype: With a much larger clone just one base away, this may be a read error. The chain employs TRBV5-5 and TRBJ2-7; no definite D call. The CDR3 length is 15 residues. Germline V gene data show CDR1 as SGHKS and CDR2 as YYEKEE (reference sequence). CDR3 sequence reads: CASSLRPSSFYERYF. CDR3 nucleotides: TGTGCCAGCAGCTTGAGACCCTCGTCCTTCTACGAGCGGTACTTC.

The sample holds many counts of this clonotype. CDR3 nucleotides: TGTGCCAGCTCACTCGGGACAGCCGTTAATGAAAAACTGTTTTTT. Its translation is CASSLGTAVNEKLFF. The chain combines TRBV18 with TRBJ1-4; TRBD1 agrees at 7 bases. Germline V CDR1 and CDR2: KGHSH, LQKENI. This CDR3 is built from 15 residues. Trimming took 4 bases from V and 4 from J; bases not matched to a gene: 6.

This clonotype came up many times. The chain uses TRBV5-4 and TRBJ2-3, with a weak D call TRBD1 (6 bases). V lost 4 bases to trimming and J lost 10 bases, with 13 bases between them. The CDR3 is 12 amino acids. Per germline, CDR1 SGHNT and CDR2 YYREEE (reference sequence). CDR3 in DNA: TGTGCCAGCAGCCCTAACAGGGTTGCGCAGTATTTT. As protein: CASSPNRVAQYF.

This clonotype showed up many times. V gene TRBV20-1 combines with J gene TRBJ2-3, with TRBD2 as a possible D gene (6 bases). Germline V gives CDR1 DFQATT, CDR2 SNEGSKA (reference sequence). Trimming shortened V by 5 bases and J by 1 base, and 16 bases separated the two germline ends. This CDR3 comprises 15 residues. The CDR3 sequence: CSALGASVGTDTQYF. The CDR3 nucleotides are TGCAGTGCTCTCGGGGCTAGCGTGGGCACAGATACGCAGTATTTT.

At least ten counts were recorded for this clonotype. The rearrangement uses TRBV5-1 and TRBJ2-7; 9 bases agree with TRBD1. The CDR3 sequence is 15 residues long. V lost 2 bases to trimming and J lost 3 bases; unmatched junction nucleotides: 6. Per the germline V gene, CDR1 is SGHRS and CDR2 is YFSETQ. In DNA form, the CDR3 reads TGCGCCAGCAGCTTTACCGGGACAGGGAACTACGAGCAGTACTTC. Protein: CASSFTGTGNYEQYF.

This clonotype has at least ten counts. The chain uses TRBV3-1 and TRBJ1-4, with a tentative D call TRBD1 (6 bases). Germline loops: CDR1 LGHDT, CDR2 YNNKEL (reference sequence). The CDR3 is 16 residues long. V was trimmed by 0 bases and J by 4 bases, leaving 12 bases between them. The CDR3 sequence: CASSQDRGTDNEKLFF. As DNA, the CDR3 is TGTGCCAGCAGCCAAGACAGGGGCACAGATAATGAAAAACTGTTTTTT. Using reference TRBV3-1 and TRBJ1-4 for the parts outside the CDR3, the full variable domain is DTAVSQTPKYLVTQMGNDKSIKCEQNLGHDTMYWYKQDSKKFLKIMFSYNNKELIINETVPNRFSPKSPDKAHLNLHINSLELGDSAVYFCASSQDRGTDNEKLFFGSGTQLSVL.